This T cell receptor beta chain was profiled in a study of response to subunit inactivated influenza vaccine. TCRdb itself ran the RT-PCR reads through MiXCR, one entry per CDR3 protein. In the table there are 500,000 or so distinct CDR3 sequences, roughly 9.7% of which are singletons. The study's findings and limits: Every seasonal influenza vaccination brings in few new T cells, the authors suggested.

Germline values: CDR1 MNHEY, CDR2 SMNVEV (reference sequence). The CDR3 contains 13 residues. V was trimmed by 7 bases and J by 2 bases, leaving 8 bases between them. This clonotype was observed a handful of times. No antigen is known for it. This chain links TRBV27 with TRBJ2-2; no firm D call. This TCR was recovered from a middle-aged man who received an inactivated influenza vaccine. The material sequenced was PBMCs from blood, taken 40 to 50 days after vaccination. The CDR3 DNA reads as TGTGCCAGCAAGGAGTTTAACACCGGGGAGCTGTTTTTT. This gives the protein CASKEFNTGELFF.